The T cell receptor (beta chain) described here comes from a study of blood T cells in healthy people across ages. In germline, CDR1 is LGHNA, CDR2 YSLEER. The CDR3 has 16 amino acids. J lost 6 bases, V lost 3 bases, and 9 bases had no gene match. The sample holds a few counts of this clonotype. For the second PCR, which ran for 7 to 11 cycles, a sample-barcoded 5' primer and a J-beta primer mix were used. TCRdb reprocessed the 5' RACE reads with MiXCR, giving one entry per CDR3 protein. The data contain some 940,000 distinct CDR3 sequences, 25% to 35% of them singletons. These data are also associated with another study on T cells of mothers and their children.

Sequences were obtained from blood. The rearrangement joins TRBV4-3 to TRBJ2-1, with TRBD1 matching 9 bases. This TCR came from a woman aged 35 to 49 in good health. In DNA, the CDR3 is TGCGCCAGCAGCCACCTTACCGGGACAGGGTCCAATGAGCAGTTCTTC. Its protein product is CASSHLTGTGSNEQFF.